This TCR beta chain was recovered during a study of CD8 T cells in ankylosing spondylitis. For TCR beta, libraries came from quantitative 5'-RACE with molecular barcodes. TCRdb reprocessed the 5' RACE reads via MiXCR and lists one record per CDR3 protein. Of 130,000 to 150,000 distinct CDR3 sequences listed, 7% to 10% were seen once; the top ten hold less than 7.5%. For this clonotype: Its target is not known.

CDR1 is SGHNT, CDR2 YENEEA, per germline. The CDR3 sequence is 12 residues long. V gave up 2 bases and J gave up 8 bases, with 7 bases separating them. Whole-study results and caveats: A subset of motif variants has previously been described in the synovial fluid and blood of reactive arthritis. Disease-linked clones bore a CD8+ phenotype, appearing relatively rarely in peripheral blood. One TCR beta motif, made up of several highly homologous variants, appeared characteristic of ankylosing spondylitis blood.

Sequenced material: synovial fluid, either unsorted or a sorted T cell fraction (not recorded which). The chain combines TRBV11-3 with TRBJ2-1; D gene ambiguous. The clonotype was recovered from a male donor with ankylosing spondylitis. The CDR3 here is CASSLTHDEQFF. CDR3 DNA sequence: TGTGCCAGCAGCTTAACGCACGATGAGCAGTTCTTC.